This T cell receptor (beta chain) was sequenced for a study of blood T cells in healthy people across ages. This clonotype has a count of ten or more. The junction does not match germline at one end; this may be a read error. Then a second PCR, running about 7 to 11 cycles, was carried out with a sample-barcoded 5' primer and a J-beta primer mix. TCRdb redid the calling of the 5' RACE reads with MiXCR, one entry per CDR3 protein. The sample yields around 2 million distinct CDR3 sequences, roughly 43% seen once. The CDR3 has 11 amino acids. Germline-derived CDR1 and CDR2 are SGHRS and YFSETQ. This TCR was recovered from a human donor in good health. The rearrangement uses TRBV5-1 and TRBJ2-7; no firm D call. Sample: blood. CDR3 bases: TGTGCCAGCAGCTTGGGGTTTGAGCAGTACTTC. It yields the protein CASSLGFEQYF.